The 6 T cell receptor beta chains below come from one sample, sequenced in a study of T-cell memory formation after mild COVID-19. TCRdb re-derived calls from the 5' RACE reads in MiXCR, one entry per CDR3 protein. The table includes approximately 350,000 distinct CDR3 sequences, 25% to 30% detected once. Sequencing was done on a sample of PBMCs or a T cell subset sorted from them (not recorded which). These receptors were obtained from an adult woman who had mild COVID-19 (a few samples of this study predate the infection). Cell type and time point are not known.

The chain is built from TRBV11-3 and TRBJ2-3; D uncertain. V lost 1 base, J lost 2 bases, and 16 bases lay in between. The CDR3 is 17 residues long. From germline, CDR1 is SGHNT and CDR2 YENEEA. The CDR3, as DNA: TGTGCCAGCAGCTTAGGGACCCTAAAGGGCGCCACAGATACGCAGTATTTT. Its translation: CASSLGTLKGATDTQYF.

This clonotype has a handful of counts. The gene calls are TRBV27 and TRBJ2-3; possible D gene TRBD2, 6 bases. The CDR3 extends over 15 amino acids. V lost 3 bases to trimming and J lost 0 bases, with 10 bases between them. Germline V gene lookup returns CDR1 MNHEY and CDR2 SMNVEV (reference sequence). The CDR3 reads CASSFDGTSTDTQYF. Here the CDR3 DNA reads TGTGCCAGCAGTTTCGATGGGACTAGCACAGATACGCAGTATTTT.

This clonotype was seen a few times. J is TRBJ1-2 and V is TRBV18; D might be TRBD1 (5 bases). Germline V lookup: CDR1 KGHSH, CDR2 LQKENI. The V end lost 6 bases, the J end lost 5 bases, and 16 bases lay between the germline ends. The length of the CDR3 is 14 residues. In DNA form, the CDR3 reads TGTGCCAGCTCCCAAGGACCGGGGGATTATGGCTACACCTTC. Its protein is CASSQGPGDYGYTF.

This clonotype was detected many times. The chain combines TRBV7-2 with TRBJ2-7, with TRBD1 matching 12 bases. CDR1 and CDR2 (germline): SGHTA, FQGNSA. The V gene end was trimmed by 5 bases and the J gene end by 3 bases; junction bases not matched to a gene: 5. The CDR3 has 15 amino acids. CDR3 coding DNA: TGTGCCAGCAGCCCCGGGACAGGGGGCATCTACGAGCAGTACTTC. Amino acid sequence: CASSPGTGGIYEQYF.

In this sample, this clonotype turned up a few times. This chain links TRBV30 with TRBJ2-3; D could derive from TRBD1 or TRBD2 (5 bases each). V was cut by 4 bases and J by 0 bases, with 14 bases left in between. From germline, CDR1 is GTSNPN and CDR2 SVGIG (reference sequence). The CDR3 has 15 residues. DNA for the CDR3: TGTGCCTGGATGTTTCGGGGCGGAAGCACAGATACGCAGTATTTT. Translated, it gives CAWMFRGGSTDTQYF.

This clonotype came up a few times. This rearrangement joins TRBV6-5 to TRBJ2-7; 7 bases are a match to TRBD2. V dropped 0 bases and J dropped 3; count of bases not matched to a gene: 5. CDR3 length equals 15 residues. Germline-derived CDR1 and CDR2 are MNHEY and SVGAGI. The chain's CDR3 is CASSYSKRGNYEQYF. DNA for the CDR3: TGTGCCAGCAGTTACTCTAAGCGGGGCAACTACGAGCAGTACTTC.